This T cell receptor beta chain was observed in a study of shared clonotypes between healthy human individuals. This clone was recorded only once. The antigen remains unidentified. Findings and limits, study-wide: The low donor count limited represented genetic and exposure-history diversity.

Trimming took off 4 bases at V and 0 bases at J, with 9 bases between the two ends. The CDR3 is 13 amino acids. The germline V gene encodes CDR1 SQVTM and CDR2 ANQGSEA. Data came from immunoSEQ multiplex PCR; TCRdb stores just in-frame clones and leaves some out. The sample consists of 2 million to 3 million clones, more than 85% of them appearing once. The V gene is TRBV29-1, the J gene TRBJ2-5; D remains ambiguous. The source is a young man in good health. Some clones in this sample may be carry-over from other donors' samples. Sequencing input: naive CD4+ T cells from PBMCs. Described subset: CD45RA+ positively selected. CDR3 sequence: CSVARTDQETQYF. The CDR3 DNA sequence: TGCAGCGTTGCGAGAACAGACCAAGAGACCCAGTACTTC.